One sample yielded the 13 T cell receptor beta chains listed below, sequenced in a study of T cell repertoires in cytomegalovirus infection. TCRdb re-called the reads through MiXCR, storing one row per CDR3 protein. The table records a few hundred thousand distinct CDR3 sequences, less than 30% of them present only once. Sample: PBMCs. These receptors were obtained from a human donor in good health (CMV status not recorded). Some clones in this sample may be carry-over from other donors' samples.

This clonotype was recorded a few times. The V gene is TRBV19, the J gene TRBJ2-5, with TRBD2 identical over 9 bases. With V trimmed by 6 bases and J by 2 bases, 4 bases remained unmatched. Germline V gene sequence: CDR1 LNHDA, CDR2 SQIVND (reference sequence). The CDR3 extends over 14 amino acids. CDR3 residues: CASSRLAGQETQYF. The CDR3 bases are TGTGCCAGTAGCAGGCTAGCGGGGCAAGAGACCCAGTACTTC.

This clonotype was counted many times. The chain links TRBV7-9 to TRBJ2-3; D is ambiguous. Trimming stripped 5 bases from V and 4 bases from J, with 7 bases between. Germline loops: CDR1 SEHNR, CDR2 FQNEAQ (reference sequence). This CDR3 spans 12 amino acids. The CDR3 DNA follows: TGTGCCAGCAGCCCAGAATCAGATACGCAGTATTTT. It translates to CASSPESDTQYF. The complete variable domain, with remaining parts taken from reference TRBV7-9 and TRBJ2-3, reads DTGVSQNPRHKITKRGQNVTFRCDPISEHNRLYWYRQTLGQGPEFLTYFQNEAQLEKSRLLSDRFSAERPKGSFSTLEIQRTEQGDSAMYLCASSPESDTQYFGPGTRLTVL.

CDR3 nucleotides: TGCAGTGCTAGAGAGGTCCGGCCGAGCGCTCCAGGGGAGACCCAGTACTTC. Translated: CSAREVRPSAPGETQYF. The rearrangement joins TRBV20-1 to TRBJ2-5; possibly TRBD1 for D (5 bases). Germline V CDR1 and CDR2: DFQATT, SNEGSKA (reference sequence). V dropped 0 bases and J dropped 5 bases, with 22 bases sitting between them. CDR3 length equals 17 residues.

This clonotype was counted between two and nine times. CDR3 region: CASSLGRGQLYGYTF. As DNA, the CDR3 is TGTGCCAGCAGCTTGGGCAGGGGGCAACTCTATGGCTACACCTTC. The chain is built from TRBV11-2 and TRBJ1-2; 8 nucleotides match TRBD1. In germline, CDR1 is SGHAT, CDR2 FQNNGV. The V and J ends lost 3 bases and 4 bases, in that order; junction bases with no gene match: 7. The CDR3 consists of 15 residues. Variable domain in full (rest from reference TRBV11-2 and TRBJ1-2): EAGVAQSPRYKIIEKRQSVAFWCNPISGHATLYWYQQILGQGPKLLIQFQNNGVVDDSQLPKDRFSAERLKGVDSTLKIQPAKLEDSAVYLCASSLGRGQLYGYTFGSGTRLTVV.

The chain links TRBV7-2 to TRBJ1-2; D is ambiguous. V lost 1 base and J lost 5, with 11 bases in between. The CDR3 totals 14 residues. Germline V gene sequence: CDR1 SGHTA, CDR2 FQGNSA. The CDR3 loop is CASSLGSDSYGYTF. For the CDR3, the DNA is TGTGCCAGCAGCTTAGGCTCGGACTCATATGGCTACACCTTC.

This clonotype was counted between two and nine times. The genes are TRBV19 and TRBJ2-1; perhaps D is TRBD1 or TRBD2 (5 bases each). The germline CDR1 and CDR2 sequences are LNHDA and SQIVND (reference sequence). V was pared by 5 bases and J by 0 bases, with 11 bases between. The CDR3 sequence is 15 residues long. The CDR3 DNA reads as TGTGCCAGTAGTGATTGGGGGAGCTCCTACAATGAGCAGTTCTTC. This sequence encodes CASSDWGSSYNEQFF.

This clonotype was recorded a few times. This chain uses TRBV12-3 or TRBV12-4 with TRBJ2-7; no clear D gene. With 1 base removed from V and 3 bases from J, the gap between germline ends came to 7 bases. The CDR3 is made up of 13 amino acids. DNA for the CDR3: TGTGCCAGCAGTTTAGGGACCAACTACGAGCAGTACTTC. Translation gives CASSLGTNYEQYF.

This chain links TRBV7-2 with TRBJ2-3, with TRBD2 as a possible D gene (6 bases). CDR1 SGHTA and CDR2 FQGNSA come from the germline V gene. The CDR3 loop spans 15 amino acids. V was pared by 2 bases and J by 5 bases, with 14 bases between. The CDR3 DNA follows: TGTGCCAGCAGCTTACTGGGCGGGAAGGGAGATACGCAGTATTTT. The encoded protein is CASSLLGGKGDTQYF.

The CDR3 DNA sequence: TGTGCCAGCAGTCCCCTGAAGGGACAGGGAACAGATACGCAGTATTTT. The encoded protein is CASSPLKGQGTDTQYF. This chain connects TRBV6-2 or TRBV6-3 to TRBJ2-3; 9 bases map to TRBD1. CDR1 and CDR2 from the germline V gene are MNHEY and SVGEGT. This CDR3 is built from 16 residues. Germline trimming cut 5 bases from V and 3 bases from J; bases unmatched to any gene: 9.

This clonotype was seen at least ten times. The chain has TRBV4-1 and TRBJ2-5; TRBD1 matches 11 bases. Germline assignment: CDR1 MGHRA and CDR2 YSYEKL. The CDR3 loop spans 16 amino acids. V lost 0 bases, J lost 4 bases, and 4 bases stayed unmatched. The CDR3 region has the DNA TGCGCCAGCAGCCAAGACGCCGGACAGGGGGCAGAGACCCAGTACTTC. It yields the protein CASSQDAGQGAETQYF.

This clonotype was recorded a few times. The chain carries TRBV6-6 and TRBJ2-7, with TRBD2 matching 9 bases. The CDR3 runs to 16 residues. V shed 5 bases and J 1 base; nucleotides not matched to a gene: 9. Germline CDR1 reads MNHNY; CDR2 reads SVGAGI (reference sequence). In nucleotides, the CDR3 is TGTGCCAGCAGTGTTCTCGGCGGGAGGGCATCCTACGAGCAGTACTTC. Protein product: CASSVLGGRASYEQYF.

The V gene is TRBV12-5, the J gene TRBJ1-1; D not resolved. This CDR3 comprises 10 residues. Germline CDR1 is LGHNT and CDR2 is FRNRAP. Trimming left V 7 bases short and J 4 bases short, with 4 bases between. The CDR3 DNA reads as TGTGCTAGTGTTTTCACTGAAGCTTTCTTT. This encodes CASVFTEAFF.

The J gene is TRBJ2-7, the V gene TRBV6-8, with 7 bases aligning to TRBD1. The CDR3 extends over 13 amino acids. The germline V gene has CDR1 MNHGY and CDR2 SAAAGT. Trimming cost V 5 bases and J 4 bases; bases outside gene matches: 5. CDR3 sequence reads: CASSPDRLYEQYF. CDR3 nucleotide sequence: TGTGCCAGCAGTCCGGACAGGCTATACGAGCAGTACTTC.